This T cell receptor beta chain originates from a study of neurological immune-mediated disorders. Study findings and constraints: HTLV-1-associated myelopathy displayed the greatest TCR clonal expansion, and multiple sclerosis exhibited the smallest, lower than that of healthy controls. None of the CDR3 amino acid sequences found in expanded clones was shared across subjects. This suggests that the TCR-beta repertoires were private in all groups.

This clonotype was seen ten or more times. Its target is not known. The cDNA was synthesized by means of template-switch 5'RACE, which was carried out with 10-nucleotide random UMIs. Whenever a sequencing run was performed, it yielded over 170 million TCR-beta sequences from 15-18 subjects. TCRdb passed the 5' RACE reads through MiXCR, listing each CDR3 protein once. This sample has 77,000 or so distinct CDR3 sequences, with under 10% found just once. The sample taken for sequencing was PBMCs. This receptor was identified in a man between 50 and 59 years old in good health.

CDR3 sequence (DNA): TGTGCCAGCAGTGGGGACAGGGGGCTGGGTAAGACCCAGTACTTC. Amino acids: CASSGDRGLGKTQYF. The chain uses TRBV27 and TRBJ2-5; 12 bases match TRBD1. The ends lost 5 bases at V and 6 bases at J; junction bases unmatched: 7. Per the germline V gene, CDR1 is MNHEY and CDR2 is SMNVEV (reference sequence). The CDR3 is 15 residues long.